These 25 T cell receptor beta chains came from one sample sequenced in a study of T cells in Graves' hyperthyroidism and ophthalmopathy. From RNA transcripts, TCR beta CDR3 regions were amplified. First-round RT-PCR of the TCR CDR3 relied on the HTBI primer set. MiXCR, run by TCRdb on the multiplex PCR reads, gives a single entry per CDR3 protein. The table has roughly 580,000 distinct CDR3 sequences, around 45% seen once. The sequenced sample was peripheral blood or thyroid tissue (not recorded which). The receptors come from a woman aged 18-30 years with Graves' hyperthyroidism.

V gene TRBV2 combines with J gene TRBJ1-2; unclear D gene. The CDR3 is 14 amino acids. The germline gives CDR1 SNHLY, CDR2 FYNNEI. V was cut by 5 bases and J by 1 base, with 11 bases left in between. The CDR3 coding sequence is TGTGCCAGCAGTAAGAGGGCAATTAACTATGGCTACACCTTC. It is translated as CASSKRAINYGYTF. The full variable domain, rest sourced from reference TRBV2 and TRBJ1-2, is EPEVTQTPSHQVTQMGQEVILRCVPISNHLYFYWYRQILGQKVEFLVSFYNNEISEKSEIFDDQFSVERPDGSNFTLKIRSTKLEDSAMYFCASSKRAINYGYTFGSGTRLTVV.

The rearrangement links TRBV29-1 to TRBJ2-7, with a possible D match to TRBD2 (6 bases). Trimming pared 4 bases from V and 4 bases from J, leaving 23 bases between. The length of the CDR3 is 16 residues. Germline V CDR1 and CDR2: SQVTM, ANQGSEA. Here the CDR3 DNA reads TGCAGCGTTGTGTTCGGCGGGTCGGGGGACGGTTACGAGCAGTACTTC. This codes for CSVVFGGSGDGYEQYF.

This chain connects TRBV28 to TRBJ2-2; 7 bases match TRBD1. The junction had 8 bases not matched to a gene; V was cut back by 6 bases and J by 7 bases. CDR1 MDHEN and CDR2 SYDVKM come from the germline V gene. The CDR3 is 14 amino acids. CDR3 sequence reads: CASRPQGFGGELFF. CDR3 in DNA: TGTGCCAGCAGACCACAGGGGTTCGGCGGGGAGCTGTTTTTT.

This clonotype has just a few counts. The V call is TRBV4-1, the J call TRBJ1-2, with D hard to call. Trimming shortened V by 0 bases and J by 8 bases, and 7 bases separated the two germline ends. CDR1 is MGHRA and CDR2 is YSYEKL in the germline V gene. This CDR3 has 12 amino acids. CDR3 nucleotides: TGCGCCAGCAGCCAAGAGATAGGGGGCTACACCTTC. This sequence encodes CASSQEIGGYTF.

This clonotype has a count of ten or more. The CDR3 DNA reads TGTGCCATCAGTGAGGAGGACAATCAGCCCCAGCATTTT. This encodes CAISEEDNQPQHF. This chain joins TRBV10-3 and TRBJ1-5; D not certain. The CDR3 totals 13 residues. Trimming stripped 2 bases from V and 3 bases from J, with 5 bases between. CDR1 is ENHRY and CDR2 is SYGVKD in the germline V gene.

This chain joins TRBV25-1 and TRBJ1-3; D is unresolved. The CDR3 spans 14 residues. In germline, CDR1 is MGHDK, CDR2 SYGVNS. Trimming removed 5 bases at V and 4 bases at J, with 12 bases between. The CDR3 nucleotides read TGTGCCAGCAGTCTCCGGGTCGCGGGAAACACCATATATTTT. Residues: CASSLRVAGNTIYF.

This chain connects TRBV7-9 to TRBJ1-2, with D unclear. The germline V and J ends were trimmed by 6 bases and 0 bases, with 17 bases remaining between them. Germline V gene sequence: CDR1 SEHNR, CDR2 FQNEAQ (reference sequence). CDR3 length: 16 residues. As DNA, the CDR3 is TGTGCCAGCAGTTCTCGGACGGAGAACCCTAACTATGGCTACACCTTC. Protein sequence: CASSSRTENPNYGYTF.

Only a few counts were recorded for this clonotype. The chain is built from TRBV16 and TRBJ1-1; D not resolved. Trimming removed 0 bases from V and 3 bases from J, with 8 bases in between. This CDR3 region has 14 residues. Per the germline V gene, CDR1 is KGHSY and CDR2 is FQNENV. The CDR3 sequence is CASSQSRVDTEAFF. CDR3 nucleotide sequence: TGTGCCAGCAGCCAATCTAGGGTAGACACTGAAGCTTTCTTT.

The chain couples TRBV15 to TRBJ2-7; no firm D call. CDR1 is LNHNV, CDR2 YYDKDF, per germline (reference sequence). Deletions cut 0 bases from V and 7 bases from J, with 13 bases between. This CDR3 is 14 amino acids long. Here the CDR3 reads CATSRDRVGVEQYF. The CDR3 nucleotides are TGTGCCACCAGCAGAGATCGGGTGGGCGTGGAGCAGTACTTC.

This clonotype occurred a few times. The chain couples TRBV12-3 or TRBV12-4 to TRBJ1-5; 8 bases match TRBD1. The V and J ends lost 1 base and 5 bases, in that order; junction bases with no gene match: 1. The CDR3 extends over 14 amino acids. Here the CDR3 DNA reads TGTGCCAGCAGTTTAGGGACAGGGCATCAGCCCCAGCATTTT. The encoded protein is CASSLGTGHQPQHF.

The CDR3 sequence is CATSSQDPRYGYTF. CDR3 DNA sequence: TGTGCCACCAGCAGCCAAGATCCCCGATATGGCTACACCTTC. V and J are TRBV15 and TRBJ1-2, with D unresolved. V gave up 3 bases and J gave up 5 bases, with 13 bases separating them. The CDR3 is 14 residues long. Per the germline V gene, CDR1 is LNHNV and CDR2 is YYDKDF (reference sequence). Combining the CDR3 with reference TRBV15 and TRBJ1-2 gives the whole variable domain DAMVIQNPRYQVTQFGKPVTLSCSQTLNHNVMYWYQQKSSQAPKLLFHYYDKDFNNEADTPDNFQSRRPNTSFCFLDIRSPGLGDTAMYLCATSSQDPRYGYTFGSGTRLTVV.

This chain uses TRBV29-1 with TRBJ2-3, with D perhaps matching TRBD1 (5 bases). This CDR3 has 15 amino acids. V lost 4 bases, J lost 2 bases, and 16 bases lay in between. Germline V CDR1 and CDR2: SQVTM, ANQGSEA. The CDR3 protein is CSVVWIGALTDTQYF. In nucleotides, the CDR3 is TGCAGCGTTGTATGGATAGGGGCACTCACAGATACGCAGTATTTT.

This chain links TRBV7-9 with TRBJ1-5; tentative D call: TRBD1 (5 bases). In germline, CDR1 is SEHNR, CDR2 FQNEAQ (reference sequence). Trimming cost V 1 base and J 4 bases, with 20 bases left between them. The CDR3 contains 18 residues. CDR3 region: CASSLGQGHLIGNQPQHF. In nucleotides, the CDR3 is TGTGCCAGCAGCTTAGGGCAGGGCCACCTTATCGGTAATCAGCCCCAGCATTTT.

The chain links TRBV25-1 to TRBJ2-2, with D unclear. Germline CDR1 MGHDK, CDR2 SYGVNS. V was pared by 5 bases and J by 1 base, with 17 bases between. The CDR3 runs 17 residues. The DNA of the CDR3 is TGTGCCAGCAGTTACCCGACAAGGTGGGGGAACACCGGGGAGCTGTTTTTT. Encoded protein: CASSYPTRWGNTGELFF.

The chain combines TRBV29-1 with TRBJ2-5; 8 bases agree with TRBD1. Germline V gene sequence: CDR1 SQVTM, CDR2 ANQGSEA. The V and J ends lost 7 bases and 5 bases, in that order; junction bases with no gene match: 6. This CDR3 is built from 12 residues. Here the CDR3 DNA reads TGCAGCGCTCAGGGGGCACTGGAGACCCAGTACTTC. Protein: CSAQGALETQYF.

The chain employs TRBV19 and TRBJ1-1; 8 bases match TRBD1. This CDR3 contains 14 residues. Germline trimming cut 5 bases from V and 11 bases from J; bases unmatched to any gene: 13. Germline CDR1 is LNHDA and CDR2 is SQIVND (reference sequence). The CDR3 nucleotides are TGTGCCAGTAGTTACGGGACAGGAGGACTTAGGGCTTTCTTT. Amino acid sequence: CASSYGTGGLRAFF.

This clonotype was observed a few times. The V and J genes are TRBV7-8 and TRBJ1-4; D gene ambiguous. The CDR3 contains 15 residues. V was pared by 8 bases and J by 6 bases, with 19 bases between. Looked up from germline, CDR1 is SGHVS and CDR2 is FQNEAQ. CDR3 residues: CASLGWADAHEKLFF. The CDR3 region has the DNA TGTGCCAGCCTCGGGTGGGCAGACGCCCATGAAAAACTGTTTTTT.

The chain recombines TRBV7-6 with TRBJ2-5; a weak D match, TRBD2 (5 bases). The CDR3 has 15 residues. The germline V and J ends were trimmed by 4 bases and 5 bases, with 17 bases remaining between them. Looked up from germline, CDR1 is SGHVS and CDR2 is FNYEAQ. CDR3 in amino acids: CASSSYTRVVETQYF. The CDR3 DNA sequence: TGTGCCAGCAGCTCCTATACTAGGGTTGTCGAGACCCAGTACTTC.

Concerning this clonotype itself: Given a much more abundant clone one base away, this may be a read error. No conserved phenylalanine or tryptophan ends this CDR3, so it is likely a read error. The DNA is omitted, as the CDR3 cannot be located on it reliably, and the CDR3 follows TCRdb's listing. Here the CDR3 reads CASSQKSGPPHL. V usage is TRBV2 and J usage is TRBJ1-5. The CDR3 numbers 12 amino acids, ends counted. CDR1 and CDR2 from the germline V gene are SNHLY and FYNNEI.

In this sample, this clonotype turned up many times. V gene TRBV20-1 combines with J gene TRBJ1-5; D possibly corresponds to TRBD1 (6 bases). Trimming stripped 4 bases from V and 2 bases from J, with 9 bases between. The CDR3 is made up of 13 amino acids. In germline, CDR1 is DFQATT, CDR2 SNEGSKA (reference sequence). Here the CDR3 reads CSATKGGNQPQHF. CDR3 DNA sequence: TGCAGTGCTACAAAGGGGGGCAATCAGCCCCAGCATTTT.

This clonotype showed up just once. The DNA of the CDR3 is TGCAGCGTCGTTCGGGGTGTCTATGGCTACACCTTC. Translation: CSVVRGVYGYTF. V gene TRBV29-1 combines with J gene TRBJ1-2; D unclear. CDR3 length: 12 amino acids. Trimming left V 6 bases short and J 4 bases short, with 12 bases between. CDR1 is SQVTM and CDR2 is ANQGSEA in the germline V gene.

On this clonotype: One junction end does not reproduce the germline sequence, and a read error may be involved. The J gene is TRBJ1-2, the V gene TRBV5-1; 10 bases map to TRBD1. CDR3 length: 15 residues. Germline V lookup: CDR1 SGHRS, CDR2 YFSETQ. The CDR3 region is CASSAPSGTGDGYTF. In nucleotides, the CDR3 is TGTGCCAGCAGCGCCCCCTCCGGGACAGGGGATGGCTACACCTTC.

The rearrangement links TRBV29-1 to TRBJ2-5, with 10 nucleotides matching TRBD1. Germline V lookup: CDR1 SQVTM, CDR2 ANQGSEA. Germline trimming cut 2 bases from V and 4 bases from J; bases unmatched to any gene: 10. This CDR3 spans 16 amino acids. The CDR3 DNA sequence: TGCAGCGTTGAACGCTATTGGACAGGGGGGCGAGAGACCCAGTACTTC. Translating gives CSVERYWTGGRETQYF.

The chain links TRBV19 to TRBJ2-2, with 9 bases aligning to TRBD2. The V gene's germline CDR1 is LNHDA and CDR2 SQIVND (reference sequence). The J segment lost 1 base and the V segment lost 5 bases, leaving 8 bases of the junction unmatched. There are 17 residues in the CDR3. The CDR3 sequence is CASSRFSGRRNTGELFF. CDR3 DNA sequence: TGTGCCAGTAGTCGGTTTAGCGGGAGACGGAACACCGGGGAGCTGTTTTTT.

V gene TRBV20-1 combines with J gene TRBJ1-4; a possible D gene is TRBD1 (5 bases). The CDR3 is 13 residues long. Trimming cost V 2 bases and J 7 bases, with 11 bases left between them. Germline V CDR1 and CDR2: DFQATT, SNEGSKA (reference sequence). The CDR3 reads CSARQGRGEKLFF. The CDR3 nucleotides are TGCAGTGCTAGACAGGGTCGCGGTGAAAAACTGTTTTTT.